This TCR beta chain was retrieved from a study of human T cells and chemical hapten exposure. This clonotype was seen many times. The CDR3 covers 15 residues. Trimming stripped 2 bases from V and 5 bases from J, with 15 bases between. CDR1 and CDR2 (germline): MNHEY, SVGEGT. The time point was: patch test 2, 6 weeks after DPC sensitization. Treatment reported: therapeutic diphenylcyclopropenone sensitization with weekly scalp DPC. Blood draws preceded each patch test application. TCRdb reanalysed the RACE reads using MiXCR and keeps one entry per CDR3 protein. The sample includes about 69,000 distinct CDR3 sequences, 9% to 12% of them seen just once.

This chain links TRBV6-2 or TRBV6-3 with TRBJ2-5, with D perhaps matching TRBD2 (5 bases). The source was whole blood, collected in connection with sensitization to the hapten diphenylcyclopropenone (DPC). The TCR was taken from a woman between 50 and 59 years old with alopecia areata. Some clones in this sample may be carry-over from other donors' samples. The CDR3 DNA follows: TGTGCCAGCAGTTACGGCGGACTGCGCTTGGAGACCCAGTACTTC. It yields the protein CASSYGGLRLETQYF.